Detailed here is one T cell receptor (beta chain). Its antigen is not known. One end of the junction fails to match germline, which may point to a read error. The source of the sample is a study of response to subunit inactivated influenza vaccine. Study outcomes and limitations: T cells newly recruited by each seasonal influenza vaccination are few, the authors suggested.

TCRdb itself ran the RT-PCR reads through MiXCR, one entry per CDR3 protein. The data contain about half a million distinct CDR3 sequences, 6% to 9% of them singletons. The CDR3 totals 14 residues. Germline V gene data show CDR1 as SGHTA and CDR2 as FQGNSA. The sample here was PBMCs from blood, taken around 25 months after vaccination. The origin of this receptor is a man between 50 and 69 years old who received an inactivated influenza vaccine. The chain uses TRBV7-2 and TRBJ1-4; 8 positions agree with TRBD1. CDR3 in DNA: TGTGCCAGCAGCCGGGACAGGTGGGGTGAAGAACTGTTTTTT. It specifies CASSRDRWGEELFF.